The rows below give T cell receptor beta chains drawn from one sample of a study of blood T cell repertoires in COVID-19. TCRdb's table, derived via immunoSEQ multiplex PCR, lists solely in-frame clones and lacks some. Found here are about 270,000 clones, around nine tenths of them singletons; the top ten hold approximately 2.6%. The sequenced material came from PBMCs or T cells enriched from blood (not recorded which). The receptor source for this set is a young woman who had recovered from COVID-19. CDR3s include the opening cysteine and the closing phenylalanine or tryptophan. D genes are given only for firm matches. Size is omitted from some rows. Given values are once, few, many or a class for expanded clones.

clone_size,v_call,d_call,j_call,cdr3_nt,cdr3_aa
once,TRBV30,NA,TRBJ1-2,TGTGCCTGGAAAAGTTACCTCGGGTATGGCTACACCTTC,CAWKSYLGYGYTF
once,TRBV15,TRBD2,TRBJ2-2,TGTGCCACCTCCGGGACTAGCGGGAGGGCCGACACCGGGGAGCTGTTTTTT,CATSGTSGRADTGELFF
once,TRBV5-1,NA,TRBJ2-5,TGCGCCAGCAGCTTGGGCGGCAGCACTACTCGCCAAGAGACCCAGTACTTC,CASSLGGSTTRQETQYF
once,TRBV12-5,NA,TRBJ2-7,TGTGCTAGTGGTTTTATGACAGAAGTCCCCTACGAGCAGTACTTC,CASGFMTEVPYEQYF
NA,TRBV21-1,NA,TRBJ1-2,TGTGCCAGCAGCAAATCTACGGGGGGGGTACGGTATGGCTACACCTTC,CASSKSTGGVRYGYTF
NA,TRBV4-2,NA,TRBJ1-6,TGTGCCAGCAGCCAAGAGCTTAGGGGGGGTAATTCACCCCTCCACTTT,CASSQELRGGNSPLHF
NA,TRBV5-1,NA,TRBJ1-1,TGCGCCAGCAGCACAGGACAGCCGAACACTGAAGCTTTCTTT,CASSTGQPNTEAFF
NA,TRBV9,NA,TRBJ2-7,TGTGCCAGCAGCGTAGCTACCGGGGGTCCCTACGAGCAGTACTTC,CASSVATGGPYEQYF
NA,TRBV7-9,TRBD1,TRBJ1-4,TGTGCCAGCAGCCTCATGAAGGGGGCTCGAGAAAAACTGTTTTTT,CASSLMKGAREKLFF
few,TRBV30,TRBD2,TRBJ2-1,TGTGCCTGGAGTGAGGGCGGGGGGCTAAATGAGCAGTTCTTC,CAWSEGGGLNEQFF
NA,TRBV18,TRBD1,TRBJ1-1,TGTGCCAGCCTCAGGGACAGGGACGGGGGGACTGAAGCTTTCTTT,CASLRDRDGGTEAFF
NA,TRBV7-3,TRBD2,TRBJ2-2,TGTGCCAGCAGCACGGGACTAGCGGGATTAACCGGGGAGCTGTTTTTT,CASSTGLAGLTGELFF
NA,TRBV3-1/TRBV3-2,NA,TRBJ2-7,TGTGCCAGCAGCCCTTCTTACCGCGGCGGGCTCTACGAGCAGTACTTC,CASSPSYRGGLYEQYF
NA,TRBV7-9,TRBD1,TRBJ2-1,TGTGCCAGCAGCCTAAGGGGACAGCCTACCTACAATGAGCAGTTCTTC,CASSLRGQPTYNEQFF
NA,TRBV28,NA,TRBJ2-5,TGTGCCAGCAGCCCCCCATCGGGAGAAAAAGAGACCCAGTACTTC,CASSPPSGEKETQYF
NA,TRBV29-1,NA,TRBJ2-3,TGCAGCGTCGCCGCTAGCGTTAGCACAGATACGCAGTATTTT,CSVAASVSTDTQYF
NA,TRBV11-3,NA,TRBJ2-7,TGTGCCAGCAGCTTAGGACTTACCAGCTCCTACGAGCAGTACTTC,CASSLGLTSSYEQYF
NA,TRBV15,TRBD1,TRBJ1-4,TGTGCCACCAGCCAGGGGGCAGATAATGAAAAACTGTTTTTT,CATSQGADNEKLFF
NA,TRBV10-3,NA,TRBJ1-2,TGTGCCATCAGTGAGTCCGGCACGGCGGGGGGCTACACCTTC,CAISESGTAGGYTF
NA,TRBV11-3,NA,TRBJ2-2,TGTGCCAGCAGCCCCGAGGGGGGGACCGGGGAGCTGTTTTTT,CASSPEGGTGELFF
NA,TRBV4-1,TRBD2,TRBJ2-1,TGCGCCAGCAGCCAAGATCCCCCCTCGGTGCTAGCGGGAGGGGACTCCTACAATGAGCAGTTCTTC,CASSQDPPSVLAGGDSYNEQFF
NA,TRBV5-8,TRBD2,TRBJ2-7,TGTGCCAGCAGCGAGCTAGTAGGGGTTAGCGGGGACTACGAGCAGTACTTC,CASSELVGVSGDYEQYF
NA,TRBV6-5,TRBD1,TRBJ1-2,TGTGCCAGCAGCCCAACTCTCACAGGGGGAATTGGCTACACCTTC,CASSPTLTGGIGYTF
few,TRBV6-5,NA,TRBJ1-1,TGTGCCAGCAGAATACAGGGTTTCGCTGAAGCTTTCTTT,CASRIQGFAEAFF
NA,TRBV25-1,TRBD2,TRBJ2-3,TGTGCCAGCAGTGAATTAGGCGGGGGGCCCAGGGGAGATACGCAGTATTTT,CASSELGGGPRGDTQYF
NA,TRBV18,NA,TRBJ1-1,TGTGCCAGCTCACTAGACACCTACACTGAAGCTTTCTTT,CASSLDTYTEAFF
NA,TRBV7-9,TRBD2,TRBJ2-5,TGTGCCAGCAGCACATCGACTAGCCGAGGGGAGACCCAGTACTTC,CASSTSTSRGETQYF
NA,TRBV4-1,NA,TRBJ1-2,TGCGCCAGCAGCCAAGACGTGGGCTACACCTTC,CASSQDVGYTF
NA,TRBV29-1,NA,TRBJ2-5,TGCAGCGTTGAAGTCAGCAGGGGATCCGGTAGCGAGACCCAGTACTTC,CSVEVSRGSGSETQYF
NA,TRBV7-2,NA,TRBJ1-4,TGTGCCAGCAGCTTGGACGGAGGGGCTAATGAAAAACTGTTTTTT,CASSLDGGANEKLFF
NA,TRBV30,TRBD2,TRBJ2-7,TGTGCCTGGAGTCCGACTAGCGGGTCCTACTACGAGCAGTACTTC,CAWSPTSGSYYEQYF
NA,TRBV7-9,NA,TRBJ2-1,TGTGCCAGCAGCCAAACGGATGAGCAGTTCTTC,CASSQTDEQFF
NA,TRBV5-1,NA,TRBJ2-2,TGCGCCAGCAGCCCTAAAACAGGGTCCGGGGAGCTGTTTTTT,CASSPKTGSGELFF
NA,TRBV3-1/TRBV3-2,NA,TRBJ2-7,TGTGCCAGCAGCCAAGATATTGTTCCCTACGAGCAGTACTTC,CASSQDIVPYEQYF
NA,TRBV4-1,NA,TRBJ2-6,TGCGCCAGCAGCCAAGAATTCTTACTTTCTGGGGCCAACGTCCTGACTTTC,CASSQEFLLSGANVLTF
NA,TRBV10-2,NA,TRBJ2-1,TGCGCCAGCAGTGAGCCTCCGGGACTTCCATACAATGAGCAGTTCTTC,CASSEPPGLPYNEQFF
NA,TRBV7-2,NA,TRBJ1-1,TGTGCCAGCAGTTATACAGCGAACACTGAAGCTTTCTTT,CASSYTANTEAFF
many,TRBV28,NA,TRBJ2-7,TGTGCCAGCAGTTTGCCAGGGGACTACGAGCAGTACTTC,CASSLPGDYEQYF
NA,TRBV7-2,NA,TRBJ2-2,TGTGCCAGCAGTCAACTAGCCGGGGAGCTGTTTTTT,CASSQLAGELFF
NA,TRBV10-2,TRBD1,TRBJ1-1,TGCGCCAGCAGTGAAAACAGGGGAGCTTTCTTT,CASSENRGAFF
NA,TRBV12-3/TRBV12-4,NA,TRBJ1-4,TGTGCCAGCGATACAGGGCAGGGTGAAAAACTGTTTTTT,CASDTGQGEKLFF
NA,TRBV7-8,NA,TRBJ2-3,TGTGCCAGCAGTTTTTGGACTAAACCCACAGATACGCAGTATTTT,CASSFWTKPTDTQYF
NA,TRBV5-4,TRBD1,TRBJ2-1,TGTGCCAGCACCCGAGCCCGGGGACAGGGGGCCTACAATGAGCAGTTCTTC,CASTRARGQGAYNEQFF
NA,TRBV30,TRBD2,TRBJ2-7,TGTGCCTGGAGTGAATCTTCTCGGACTAGCGGGAGTGTCAACGAGCAGTACTTC,CAWSESSRTSGSVNEQYF
NA,TRBV4-3,NA,TRBJ1-4,TGCGCCAGCAGCCAAGATCTGACAATCTCCTTAACTAATGAAAAACTGTTTTTT,CASSQDLTISLTNEKLFF
NA,TRBV6-5,NA,TRBJ2-7,TGTGCCAGCAGAACTAGCACGAGCTCCTACGAGCAGTACTTC,CASRTSTSSYEQYF